This record concerns one T cell receptor beta chain sequence. Its antigen is unknown. No base quality values were provided; no much bigger clone lies one nucleotide off. The cohort comprised 710 or so healthy bone marrow donors. Cohort members were all nominally healthy when sampled, although unrecorded immune exposures were likely present. The donor tested CMV seronegative, placing the donor among the 350 or so seronegative members of the cohort. Every donor gave a peripheral blood sample, and the peripheral blood mononuclear cells from that sample were used for TCR beta sequencing. The Qiagen DNeasy Blood Extraction Kit was used to extract genomic DNA from the blood cell samples. The data were obtained in a study of cytomegalovirus exposure and HLA in healthy donors (dated 2017 in TCRdb). Concerning the study at large: In an earlier analysis of under 750 of the donors, about 260 Gb of sequence data and 117 million unique TCR beta sequences from some 170 million T cells were reported. An earlier analysis of approximately 580 of the donors used high-throughput TCR beta sequencing to judge whether each TCR beta V gene segment behaved as functional or pseudogenic. Among the approximately 420 genotyped donors, approximately 82% belonged to the genetic ancestry cluster associated with self-reported Caucasian donors. In a later analysis, previously published TCR beta repertoires from 670 or so donors were re-analyzed and high-resolution HLA genotyping was added so that TCR occurrence patterns could be studied. The later analysis used no new phenotypic data to find candidate immune exposures, relying instead on TCR beta sequences and their occurrence across donors. Donor age, sex, ethnicity and CMV serostatus were compiled together with the repertoire data. Both class I and class II loci were covered by HLA typing, at four-digit resolution. Across approximately 420 genotyped donors of the cohort, an average of roughly 200,000 unique TCR beta nucleotide sequences per donor were sequenced, and roughly 18% of those sequences were non-productive. Typing coverage varied by locus: roughly 629-630 donors for A, B, C, DRB1 and DQB1; under 550 for DQA1; around 570 for DPA1; roughly 450 for DPB1. To predict cytomegalovirus infection status, the study brought together high-throughput TCR immunosequencing, statistical association of individual TCRs with disease status, and machine learning. Roughly five DR-DQ haplotypes were handled as single units for association and clustering because linkage in the cohort was strong. The T cell repertoires of several hundred subjects were profiled by immunosequencing and related to cytomegalovirus serostatus. All discovery cohort repertoires had been generated using a single sequencing platform. Genome-wide SNP genotypes for about three fifths of the roughly 700 donors were used in a later genetic analysis, which treated that subset as a discovery cohort. The study aimed to test whether signatures of past pathogen exposure could be identified by cataloging public T cell receptors. Besides the first cohort of approximately 670 subjects, a separate validation cohort made up of 120 or so different subjects was used. An early release that covered fewer than 800 HLA-typed donors contained approximately 290 gigabases of sequencing data and 80 million or so unique TCR sequences.

Library preparation was by the immunoSEQ multiplex PCR assay. For the multiplex PCR, a mixture combining 60 forward primers for TCR Vbeta segments and 13 reverse primers for TCR Jbeta segments was used. Amplification of the CDR3 region of rearranged TCR beta genes was performed with a multiplex PCR assay on genomic DNA. The amplified TCR beta libraries were sequenced on the Illumina HiSeq System as 87-base-pair reads. Regarding the original processing steps: A later analysis counted tens of millions of unique TCR beta chains across the 670 or so repertoires, and about 10 million of these chains were shared by at least two donors. A nearest-neighbor algorithm error-corrected the raw reads and collapsed the reads into unique sequences, merging closely related sequences to remove PCR and sequencing errors. Alignment of CDR3 sequences to IMGT reference sequences was used to assign V, D and J gene segments. For a sequence to be retained, a match of at least six nucleotides to both a V gene segment and a J gene segment was required. Rearrangements were classified as productive when the CDR3 lacked stop codons and remained in frame with V and J, and all other rearrangements were classified as non-productive. CDR3 was defined according to IMGT convention as the region running from the second conserved V-encoded cysteine to the conserved J-encoded phenylalanine. Sequences without an unambiguous match to a single V gene segment were excluded from the earlier analysis of over 500 of the donors. In an earlier analysis of approximately 590 of the donors, a V segment was called functional when productive rearrangements were above 56.7%, and segregating when the standard deviation between donors exceeded 5%. A statistical classification framework was developed to diagnose cytomegalovirus status using the catalog of TCR beta chain sequences. A later analysis assigned V and J genes by comparing TCR nucleotide sequences with IMGT/GENE-DB human TR gene sequences. In a later analysis, CDR3 sequences and most-parsimonious VDJ recombination scenarios were assigned using the TCRdist pipeline. In a later analysis, each TCR beta chain was defined by its CDR3 amino acid sequence together with its V-gene family, and reads lacking a unique V-gene family were excluded. As a way to deal with suspected cross-contamination and a sequencing artifact, a later analysis dropped 450 to 600 nucleotide sequences that were highly shared and had low generation probability. A later analysis calculated a clonal expansion index for each public chain from normalized within-repertoire ranks of inferred template counts. Generation probabilities in a later analysis came from a VDJ recombination model fitted to out-of-frame rearrangements, and those results were checked against IGoR. Hypergeometric tests were used in a later analysis to score TCR-TCR, TCR-HLA and TCR-CMV co-occurrence, with a repertoire-size bias correction applied to the TCR pairs. A later analysis estimated false discovery rates by permuting HLA or CMV assignments 20 times. A later analysis grouped co-occurring TCRs with DBSCAN, adding TCRdist sequence similarity when clustering within HLA-allele-positive subsets. Co-occurrence clustering excluded repertoires with fewer than 30,000 or more than 120,000 public chains, plus five with anomalous nucleotide sharing. TCRdb stores this immuneACCESS table with in-frame sequences only. Part of the clones is absent; in the studies checked, under half of the shortfall reflects unresolved V genes, and no reason is known for the rest. The V and J calls and the clone size are those of that table, but D and trimming were determined from the DNA. Counted in this sample were approximately 93,000 clones; under 90% of them appeared once. Under 4% of the sample rests with the top ten.

The paper's findings and limits, for the study overall: CMV serostatus was the only immune exposure information available for the cohort. In vitro tests confirmed that three of the cytomegalovirus-associated TCR beta chains recognize cytomegalovirus antigens. Because counts were too low, roughly 18 rarely observed V segments, including chromosome 9 orphons, were left out of the earlier analysis of approximately 580 of the donors. Because some donors lacked HLA typing at each locus, the association tests relied only on the typed subset. A later analysis associated about 17,000 TCR beta sequences with specific HLA alleles at a false discovery rate of 0.05. A later genetic analysis reported fewer N-insertions in productive TCRs among donors in an Asian-associated ancestry cluster than the 666-donor mean. In a later analysis, TCR association rates were found to vary across HLA loci, with the most associated TCRs seen for DRB1 alleles and the fewest for HLA-C alleles. An association between a missense DCLRE1C variant and V-gene and J-gene trimming of TCR beta chains was found in a later genetic analysis and replicated in an independent cohort. In an earlier analysis of under 600 of the donors, most TCR beta V segments were observed in productive rearrangements about 87% or about 30% of the time, broadly matching IMGT annotations. This cohort had only TCR beta chains sequenced, and the lack of alpha or paired-chain data limited which features could be detected. Most TCR sequences were observed very rarely across donors, whereas some public TCRs were present in many individuals. The study listed 150 to 200 TCR beta chains as associated with cytomegalovirus. Sequencing depth was assumed to be roughly uniform across donors in the presence/absence analyses, though that assumption may not hold. Most CMV-associated TCR beta chains appeared to be HLA-restricted in a later analysis, and the HLA associations seemed to be driven largely by CMV exposure. A cluster of highly shared sequence variants was judged likely to represent a technical artifact of the sequencing pipeline. The classifier was reported to diagnose cytomegalovirus status with high specificity and sensitivity in both the original and validation cohorts. Some IMGT-functional V segments, including TRBV6-2 and TRBV6-3, could not be told apart with the 87-base-pair reads, so those segments were excluded. A further reported finding was that TCR beta sequences accurately predicted the HLA-A and HLA-B alleles for most subjects in the first cohort. In a later analysis, HLA-associated TCR beta chains were found to be more clonally expanded and to have lower generation probabilities than equally common non-associated chains. When HLA alleles, especially DR and DQ, strongly co-occurred, attributing TCR associations to individual alleles was difficult. A later analysis reported that several top co-occurrence clusters appeared linked to parvovirus B19, influenza, CMV and Epstein-Barr virus. It was suggested by the authors that the approach could potentially be generalized to other disease states and immunological phenotypes. Linkage disequilibrium might explain the correlated functional status among segregating V segments, but an unknown experimental factor could not be ruled out.

V is pared back by 3 bases and J by 1 base, with 17 bases lying between the germline termini. There are 17 amino acids in the CDR3, from cysteine to phenylalanine inclusive. Just CDR3 DNA is preserved here, 51 bases in frame from base 1. CDR1 and CDR2 were assigned from the germline V gene as MGHRA and YSYEKL. The sequence derives from a man aged 45-60 years in good health and CMV-seronegative. The V gene is TRBV4-1 and the J gene is TRBJ2-3; possibly the D gene is TRBD2, per 5 matching bases. Sample: PBMCs. The CDR3 region: CASSQVPAAEGTDTQYF. Here is the DNA: TGCGCCAGCAGCCAGGTCCCGGCGGCGGAGGGCACAGATACGCAGTATTTT.